These 7 T cell receptor beta chains share one sample of origin, sequenced in a study of T cells after posttransplantation cyclophosphamide. Cells defined as naive were viable CD3+CD4+ or CD3+CD8+ and CCR7+CD45RA+CD45RO-CD95-CD27+CD28+. TCRdb keeps only in-frame clones here, not all; method: immunoSEQ multiplex PCR. The sample includes more than 15,000 clones, less than 95% of them seen just once. The source material was naive CD4+ T cells sorted from blood. The receptors stem from a woman in her 50s in good health and a related stem cell transplant donor.

This sequence joins TRBV28 and TRBJ1-4; 7 bases map to TRBD1. V dropped 3 bases and J dropped 6; count of bases not matched to a gene: 16. The CDR3 totals 18 residues. The germline V gene has CDR1 MDHEN and CDR2 SYDVKM. The CDR3: CASSLPLGVRGEYEKLFF. The CDR3 DNA is TGTGCCAGCAGTTTGCCCCTCGGAGTCAGGGGGGAGTATGAAAAACTGTTTTTT.

The genes are TRBV18 and TRBJ1-1; no clear D. Trimming pared 0 bases from V and 5 bases from J, leaving 4 bases between. The CDR3 contains 12 residues. CDR1 and CDR2 (germline): KGHSH, LQKENI. In nucleotides, the CDR3 is TGTGCCAGCTCACCACCGAGAACTGAAGCTTTCTTT. Translation gives CASSPPRTEAFF.

The V call is TRBV9, the J call TRBJ2-5, with 13 bases lining up with TRBD2. In germline, CDR1 is SGDLS, CDR2 YYNGEE. CDR3 length: 17 residues. Trimming removed 4 bases from V and 4 bases from J; junction bases left unmatched: 10. The CDR3, as DNA: TGTGCCAGCAGCCGGACCGGACTAGCGGGAGCGGGAGAGACCCAGTACTTC. This gives the protein CASSRTGLAGAGETQYF.

The chain recombines TRBV4-3 with TRBJ2-5, with 7 positions matching TRBD1. TRBJ2-7 matches the DNA end more closely, so the J call is doubtful. This CDR3 has 15 amino acids. Germline V gene lookup returns CDR1 LGHNA and CDR2 YSLEER. This CDR3 is CASSQDDRAEDEQYF. The CDR3 DNA reads TGCGCCAGCAGCCAAGATGACAGGGCCGAAGACGAGCAGTACTTC.

This chain connects TRBV5-1 to TRBJ2-1; D is possibly TRBD1 (5 bases). Trimming pared 3 bases from V and 7 bases from J, leaving 20 bases between. The length of the CDR3 is 16 residues. From germline, CDR1 is SGHRS and CDR2 YFSETQ. The CDR3: CASSSLTAGWSNEQFF. In DNA form, the CDR3 reads TGCGCCAGCAGCTCTTTAACCGCAGGGTGGTCGAATGAGCAGTTCTTC.

Remarks on this clone: The junction differs from germline at one of its ends, possibly a read error. This CDR3 is also generated by other DNA sequences in the sample. The genes are TRBV18 and TRBJ2-2; D not resolved. CDR3 length: 14 amino acids. Germline V gives CDR1 KGHSH, CDR2 LQKENI. As DNA, the CDR3 is TGTGCCAGCTCACGGCAGGCGAACACTGGGGAGCTGTTTTTT. It codes for CASSRQANTGELFF.

The chain has TRBV9 and TRBJ2-7, with 12 bases identical to TRBD1. Germline CDR1 and CDR2: SGDLS and YYNGEE. CDR3 size: 18 residues. V was clipped by 2 bases and J by 5 bases; unmatched bases: 14. The CDR3 here is CASSVGETGQGAPHEQYF. CDR3 nucleotides: TGTGCCAGCAGCGTGGGTGAGACGGGACAGGGGGCGCCTCACGAGCAGTACTTC.